Presented here are 8 T cell receptor beta chains from one specimen sequenced in a study of blood T cell repertoires in COVID-19. Clones were sequenced by immunoSEQ multiplex PCR, and TCRdb holds only the in-frame ones, with some missing. The table has fewer than 250,000 clones, 90% seen once. Material: PBMCs or T cells enriched from blood (not recorded which). The receptors come from a man aged 30 to 39 who had been exposed to COVID-19.

This clone was detected a few times. The V and J genes are TRBV3-1 (or the pseudogene TRBV3-2) and TRBJ1-1; a weak D match, TRBD1 (5 bases). The CDR3 runs to 17 residues. V lost 0 bases to trimming and J lost 5 bases, with 19 bases between them. In germline, CDR1 is LGHDT, CDR2 YNNKEL (reference sequence). This chain's CDR3 is CASSQDQGGLPRTEAFF. The CDR3 coding sequence is TGTGCCAGCAGCCAAGATCAGGGAGGACTCCCTCGGACTGAAGCTTTCTTT.

The chain couples TRBV5-1 to TRBJ2-7; weak D call: TRBD2 (5 bases). In germline, CDR1 is SGHRS, CDR2 YFSETQ. V shed 2 bases and J shed 4 bases, with 7 bases lying between them. The CDR3 consists of 12 residues. CDR3 bases: TGCGCCAGCAGCTTAGAGGGTTACGAGCAGTACTTC. Its translation: CASSLEGYEQYF. The full variable domain, its missing parts supplied by reference TRBV5-1 and TRBJ2-7, is KAGVTQTPRYLIKTRGQQVTLSCSPISGHRSVSWYQQTPGQGLQFLFEYFSETQRNKGNFPGRFSGRQFSNSRSEMNVSTLELGDSALYLCASSLEGYEQYFGPGTRLTVT.

This clone was picked up one time. The J gene is TRBJ2-3, the V gene TRBV5-1; 10 bases line up with TRBD1. V dropped 3 bases and J dropped 2; count of bases not matched to a gene: 9. Per the germline V gene, CDR1 is SGHRS and CDR2 is YFSETQ. The CDR3 has 17 residues. The CDR3 loop reads CASSSQTGGASTDTQYF. The DNA of the CDR3 is TGCGCCAGCAGCTCCCAGACAGGGGGCGCTTCCACAGATACGCAGTATTTT.

Of note for this clone: Other DNA variants within this sample encode the same CDR3. The CDR3, as DNA: TGTGCCAGCAGTTACTCTGGAGGAAATCAGCCCCAGCATTTT. Its protein product is CASSYSGGNQPQHF. The chain combines TRBV6-2 or TRBV6-3 with TRBJ1-5; D unresolved. Germline V lookup: CDR1 MNHEY, CDR2 SVGEGT. Trimming took off 0 bases at V and 4 bases at J, with 7 bases between the two ends. The CDR3 has 14 residues.

This clone has a single count. This chain connects TRBV3-1 (or the pseudogene TRBV3-2) to TRBJ2-2; perhaps TRBD1 as D (6 bases). This CDR3 has 20 residues. Germline values: CDR1 LGHDT, CDR2 YNNKEL (reference sequence). The ends were cut back, 4 bases at V and 4 bases at J, with 28 bases in the middle. CDR3 sequence: CASSLPRMYRDISVTGELFF. CDR3 bases: TGTGCCAGCAGCCTACCGCGCATGTACCGGGACATCAGCGTCACCGGGGAGCTGTTTTTT.

V is TRBV3-1 (or the pseudogene TRBV3-2) and J is TRBJ2-3; the match to TRBD2 covers 9 bases. The germline V gene encodes CDR1 LGHDT and CDR2 YNNKEL (reference sequence). V lost 0 bases to trimming and J lost 4 bases; unmatched junction nucleotides: 8. There are 17 residues in the CDR3. The CDR3 bases are TGTGCCAGCAGCCAAGATTGGTTAGCGGGGGTTCCAGATACGCAGTATTTT. Protein product: CASSQDWLAGVPDTQYF.

The chain has TRBV19 and TRBJ1-6, with 11 nucleotides matching TRBD1. The CDR3 totals 16 residues. V shed 3 bases, J shed 9 bases, and the junction held 7 bases outside the gene matches. In germline, CDR1 is LNHDA, CDR2 SQIVND (reference sequence). The CDR3 DNA sequence: TGTGCCAGTAGTATCCCGGGACAGGGGGGTCGTTCACCCCTCCACTTT. It codes for CASSIPGQGGRSPLHF. Supplemented by reference TRBV19 and TRBJ1-6, the full variable domain reads DGGITQSPKYLFRKEGQNVTLSCEQNLNHDAMYWYRQDPGQGLRLIYYSQIVNDFQKGDIAEGYSVSREKKESFPLTVTSAQKNPTAFYLCASSIPGQGGRSPLHFGNGTRLTVT.

The chain has TRBV2 and TRBJ2-2; the D gene is possibly TRBD1 (6 bases). The CDR3 covers 14 residues. Trimming took 6 bases from V and 5 from J, leaving 13 bases between them. Germline-derived CDR1 and CDR2 are SNHLY and FYNNEI. Written as DNA, the CDR3 is TGTGCCAGCAGGGGGGCCCGGGAAACCGGGGAGCTGTTTTTT. This codes for CASRGARETGELFF.